This T cell receptor (beta chain) comes out of a study of cytomegalovirus exposure and HLA in healthy donors. J lost 5 bases, V lost 6 bases, and 10 bases had no gene match. This CDR3 is built from 16 residues. Germline V gene data show CDR1 as MGHDK and CDR2 as SYGVNS. Both 60 Vbeta primers and 13 Jbeta primers went into the PCR. Method: immunoSEQ multiplex PCR; TCRdb's copy keeps in-frame clones and lacks some. The sample records under 150,000 clones, approximately 82% being singletons. Sequencing used PBMCs. This clonotype was sampled from a boy aged 2 to 10 in good health and CMV-seronegative. The chain links TRBV25-1 to TRBJ2-5; 12 bases fit TRBD2. DNA for the CDR3: TGTGCCAGCAGCGAGCGTCTAGCGGGAGGGGGGGAGACCCAGTACTTC. It yields the protein CASSERLAGGGETQYF.